This T cell receptor (beta chain) was observed in a study of CD8+CD57+ T cells in acquired aplastic anemia. The TCR beta profiling, which covered VDJ combination and CDR3 sequence, was carried out using genomic DNA as the template. TCRdb fed the reads into MiXCR, producing one record per CDR3 protein. The top ten clones hold approximately 30% of a sample with over 200,000 distinct CDR3 sequences, under 65% of them seen once. CDR1 is MNHEY and CDR2 is SVGAGI in the germline V gene. V was cut by 5 bases and J by 6 bases, with 14 bases left in between. This CDR3 comprises 14 residues. This clonotype was obtained from a human donor in good health. The J gene is TRBJ1-5, the V gene TRBV6-5; D gene uncertain. The sample consisted of sorted CD4+, CD8+, or CD8+CD57+ T cells (not recorded which) from PBMCs. For the CDR3, the DNA is TGTGCCAGCAGTGTACATTCTAGGGCTCAGCCCCAGCATTTT. Translated: CASSVHSRAQPQHF.